This T cell receptor (beta chain) is drawn from a study of low-dose radiotherapy and immunotherapy resistance in tumors. Looking at the study overall: Cohort 2, a group dosed every two weeks at 1 Gy per fraction, received 13 Gy in total over 26 weeks.

TRAV- and TRBV-specific primers were used for first-strand cDNA, which covered alpha and beta chains. With a V-primer adapter and a constant-region primer, TCRs were amplified for around 20 PCR cycles. It was by in vitro transcription that isolated mRNA was amplified. In TCRdb, the reads were re-called with MiXCR into one record per CDR3 protein. Of more than 70,000 distinct CDR3 sequences listed, about a third are singletons. The table lists this clonotype with a few counts. As to time point: before trial treatment. Every donor's regimen consisted of nivolumab, ipilimumab, aspirin, low-dose cyclophosphamide and low-dose radiotherapy. Sequences were derived from PBMCs, sampled before treatment. The receptor was isolated from a female donor with ovarian cancer.

This chain's CDR3 is CASSLYGTDTQYF. CDR3 DNA sequence: TGTGCCAGCAGTTTATATGGCACAGATACGCAGTATTTT. The chain uses TRBV28 and TRBJ2-3; no reliable D call. In germline, CDR1 is MDHEN, CDR2 SYDVKM. The CDR3 has 13 residues. V was pared by 1 base and J by 1 base, with 3 bases between.